This T cell receptor beta chain was sequenced in a study of blood T cell repertoires in COVID-19. TCRdb's copy holds only in-frame clones and misses some; the assay was immunoSEQ multiplex PCR. The sample holds 240,000 or so clones, approximately 83% seen once. Trimming at V came to 0 bases and at J to 6 bases, leaving 5 bases not matched to a gene. Looked up from germline, CDR1 is SGHKS and CDR2 is YYEKEE (reference sequence). This CDR3 has 17 residues. The rearrangement uses TRBV5-5 and TRBJ2-2, with TRBD2 matching over 13 bases. This TCR was recovered from a woman aged 30 to 39 who had recovered from COVID-19. Sequencing was performed on peripheral blood. CDR3 region: CASSLGLAGGRAGELFF. In DNA form, the CDR3 reads TGTGCCAGCAGCTTGGGACTAGCGGGGGGCCGGGCCGGGGAGCTGTTTTTT.